What follows are 13 T cell receptor beta chains derived from one specimen sequenced in a study of blood T cell repertoires in COVID-19. Some clones are missing from TCRdb's copy, which holds only in-frame ones; the method was immunoSEQ multiplex PCR. The sample lists approximately 200,000 clones, roughly 80% occurring once. Sequences were obtained from peripheral blood. These receptors all come from a woman in her fifties or sixties with acute or convalescent COVID-19.

The J gene is TRBJ2-5, the V gene TRBV2; maybe TRBD2 (5 bases). CDR3 length: 14 amino acids. Per the germline V gene, CDR1 is SNHLY and CDR2 is FYNNEI. The V end lost 9 bases, the J end lost 5 bases, and 19 bases lay between the germline ends. The CDR3 sequence: CASRAGIVYETQYF. CDR3 bases: TGTGCCAGTAGGGCGGGTATCGTCTATGAGACCCAGTACTTC.

Here the CDR3 reads CASSLETSGNEQFF. The DNA for the CDR3 is TGTGCCAGCAGCTTGGAGACTAGTGGCAATGAGCAGTTCTTC. The rearrangement links TRBV11-2 to TRBJ2-1; TRBD2 is a possible D gene (6 bases). CDR3 length: 14 residues. Between the trimmed V and J ends, which lost 3 bases and 6 bases, there was a span of 12 bases. Germline values: CDR1 SGHAT, CDR2 FQNNGV.

The V and J genes are TRBV4-2 and TRBJ2-5; TRBD2 matches 9 bases. V was pared by 1 base and J by 5 bases, with 8 bases of the junction left unmatched. The CDR3 has 16 amino acids. Germline CDR1 is LGHNA and CDR2 is YNFKEQ. Written as DNA, the CDR3 is TGTGCCAGCAGCCAAGGTGGAGCGGGGGGCGGTGAGACCCAGTACTTC. It is translated as CASSQGGAGGGETQYF.

This clone was detected once. CDR3 nucleotide sequence: TGTGCCAGCAGTGAAGCCCCCGGCATTCAGCGGGGCAATCAGCCCCAGCATTTT. Translating gives CASSEAPGIQRGNQPQHF. The chain employs TRBV6-1 and TRBJ1-5; D remains unclear. CDR1 is MNHNS, CDR2 SASEGT, per germline. Trimming took off 0 bases at V and 2 bases at J, with 17 bases between the two ends. The length of the CDR3 is 18 residues.

The chain couples TRBV6-1 to TRBJ1-1, with D tentatively TRBD1 (5 bases). The CDR3 length is 13 residues. From germline, CDR1 is MNHNS and CDR2 SASEGT. Trimming removed 2 bases at V and 11 bases at J, with 15 bases between. The CDR3 sequence is CASSEISRERAFF. Here the CDR3 DNA reads TGTGCCAGCAGTGAAATCAGCAGGGAACGGGCTTTCTTT.

V gene TRBV4-2 combines with J gene TRBJ2-1; a weak D match, TRBD1 (6 bases). Trimming took 2 bases from V and 1 from J, leaving 12 bases between them. Germline lookup yields CDR1 LGHNA and CDR2 YNFKEQ. The CDR3 length is 16 residues. As DNA, the CDR3 is TGTGCCAGCAGCCAATCTTTCACAGGGTCCTACAATGAGCAGTTCTTC. Protein: CASSQSFTGSYNEQFF.

V is TRBV3-1 (or the pseudogene TRBV3-2) and J is TRBJ2-5; D is ambiguous. The germline V gene encodes CDR1 LGHDT and CDR2 YNNKEL (reference sequence). The CDR3 covers 14 residues. V was shortened by 0 bases and J by 5 bases, with 10 bases between the two germline ends. CDR3 bases: TGTGCCAGCAGCCAAGACCGTAGCACGGAGACCCAGTACTTC. Translated: CASSQDRSTETQYF.

The rearrangement uses TRBV19 and TRBJ1-3; no clear D gene. V lost 5 bases to trimming and J lost 0 bases, with 17 bases between them. The CDR3 loop spans 17 amino acids. Germline V gene data show CDR1 as LNHDA and CDR2 as SQIVND (reference sequence). CDR3 residues: CASSGTSGANSGNTIYF. CDR3 sequence (DNA): TGTGCCAGTAGTGGAACCTCGGGTGCAAACTCTGGAAACACCATATATTTT.

The gene calls are TRBV7-3 and TRBJ1-2, with D unresolved. The V gene lost 2 bases and the J gene lost 7 bases, with 11 bases spanning the gap. Germline V lookup: CDR1 SGHTA, CDR2 FQGTGA. This CDR3 is built from 13 residues. The CDR3, as DNA: TGTGCCAGCAGCTTACGGGCGGGAGGTGGCTACACCTTC. The encoded protein is CASSLRAGGGYTF. The complete variable domain, with remaining parts taken from reference TRBV7-3 and TRBJ1-2, reads GAGVSQTPSNKVTEKGKYVELRCDPISGHTALYWYRQSLGQGPEFLIYFQGTGAADDSGLPNDRFFAVRPEGSVSTLKIQRTERGDSAVYLCASSLRAGGGYTFGSGTRLTVV.

The rearrangement uses TRBV19 and TRBJ1-5; possible D gene TRBD1, 6 bases. Trimming removed 9 bases from V and 1 base from J, with 10 bases in between. The CDR3 is 13 residues long. Germline V gene data show CDR1 as LNHDA and CDR2 as SQIVND (reference sequence). The CDR3 loop is CASRDRSNQPQHF. The DNA of the CDR3 is TGTGCCAGCCGAGACAGGAGCAATCAGCCCCAGCATTTT.

In this sample, this clone turned up a few times. The V gene is TRBV3-1 (or the pseudogene TRBV3-2), the J gene TRBJ1-1; 9 nucleotides match TRBD1. Per germline, CDR1 LGHDT and CDR2 YNNKEL (reference sequence). J was trimmed by 10 bases and V by 4 bases; bases with no gene match: 7. The length of the CDR3 is 13 residues. Written as DNA, the CDR3 is TGTGCCAGCAGCCCTCGACAGGGGGTGGCAGCTTTCTTT. Protein sequence: CASSPRQGVAAFF.

The V and J genes are TRBV5-1 and TRBJ1-2; possibly TRBD1 for D (5 bases). The germline gives CDR1 SGHRS, CDR2 YFSETQ. The CDR3 extends over 15 amino acids. The V end lost 0 bases, the J end lost 2 bases, and 11 bases lay between the germline ends. The CDR3 region is CASSLGAGLNYGYTF. CDR3 bases: TGCGCCAGCAGCTTGGGGGCAGGGTTAAACTATGGCTACACCTTC.

The rearrangement links TRBV15 to TRBJ1-5, with 7 bases matching TRBD1. Germline CDR1 LNHNV, CDR2 YYDKDF (reference sequence). With 0 bases clipped from V and 9 bases from J, the junction kept 14 bases outside the gene matches. This CDR3 contains 17 residues. The CDR3 DNA reads TGTGCCACCAGCAGAGATTGGACAACAGGGGTAGATCGGCCCCAGCATTTT. Protein product: CATSRDWTTGVDRPQHF.